The 25 T cell receptor beta chains given below trace back to one sample, sequenced in a study of shared clonotypes between healthy human individuals. Data came from immunoSEQ multiplex PCR; TCRdb stores just in-frame clones and leaves some out. The sample consists of 110,000 or so clones, about 63% of them appearing once. The sample was memory CD8+ T cells sorted from blood. The subset is: CD45RO+ cells pooled with CCR7-negative TemRA cells. The receptor set was obtained from a woman aged 25 to 39 in good health.

The chain couples TRBV27 to TRBJ2-3; D is unclear. Germline V gives CDR1 MNHEY, CDR2 SMNVEV (reference sequence). The CDR3 extends over 12 amino acids. Trimming took 3 bases from V and 8 from J, leaving 9 bases between them. CDR3 in DNA: TGTGCCAGCAGTTTTCCCGGAGCTACGCAGTATTTT. Residues: CASSFPGATQYF.

In this sample, this clone is medium-sized. The J gene is TRBJ2-7, the V gene TRBV7-6; D may be TRBD1 (5 bases). The germline CDR1 and CDR2 sequences are SGHVS and FNYEAQ. The CDR3 consists of 14 residues. With 3 bases removed from V and 2 bases from J, the gap between germline ends came to 11 bases. The CDR3 DNA is TGTGCCAGCAGCTTCGACGACAGCACCTACGAGCAGTACTTC. The encoded protein is CASSFDDSTYEQYF.

The chain recombines TRBV2 with TRBJ2-7, with 11 bases lining up with TRBD2. CDR3 length equals 14 residues. Germline V lookup: CDR1 SNHLY, CDR2 FYNNEI. Trimming cost V 6 bases and J 3 bases; bases outside gene matches: 4. The DNA for the CDR3 is TGTGCCAGCAGGATAGCGGGAGGGCACTACGAGCAGTACTTC. This encodes CASRIAGGHYEQYF.

The sample holds one count of this clone. V usage is TRBV19 and J usage is TRBJ2-7; a possible D gene is TRBD1 (5 bases). The germline V and J ends were trimmed by 1 base and 2 bases, with 12 bases remaining between them. The CDR3 contains 15 residues. Germline-derived CDR1 and CDR2 are LNHDA and SQIVND (reference sequence). The CDR3 region is CASSIGRQTAYEQYF. CDR3 coding DNA: TGTGCCAGTAGTATAGGGAGACAGACCGCCTACGAGCAGTACTTC.

This clone showed up just once. The CDR3, as DNA: TGTGCCAGCAGTTTGCCGACAGGGGACCAGCCCCAGCATTTT. Translating gives CASSLPTGDQPQHF. The chain joins TRBV28 to TRBJ1-5; 8 bases align to TRBD1. Germline CDR1 reads MDHEN; CDR2 reads SYDVKM. CDR3 length: 14 amino acids. With V trimmed by 3 bases and J by 7 bases, 5 bases remained unmatched.

This rearrangement joins TRBV28 to TRBJ2-7, with D hard to call. The V and J ends lost 3 bases and 1 base respectively, with 10 bases between them. CDR1 is MDHEN and CDR2 is SYDVKM in the germline V gene. This CDR3 comprises 14 residues. The CDR3 spells CASSFNLRSYEQYF. As DNA, the CDR3 is TGTGCCAGCAGTTTCAATCTTAGGTCCTACGAGCAGTACTTC.

The chain carries TRBV2 and TRBJ2-2; possibly TRBD2 for D (5 bases). The germline V and J ends were trimmed by 6 bases and 1 base, with 9 bases remaining between them. Germline V gives CDR1 SNHLY, CDR2 FYNNEI. The CDR3 length is 14 residues. CDR3: CASRWTQNTGELFF. The CDR3 bases are TGTGCCAGCAGGTGGACTCAGAACACCGGGGAGCTGTTTTTT.

CDR3 residues: CASSQEPGARRGYTF. Here the CDR3 DNA reads TGCGCCAGCAGCCAAGAACCGGGGGCGCGGAGGGGCTACACCTTC. V is TRBV4-1 and J is TRBJ1-2, with TRBD1 as a possible D gene (6 bases). Germline loops: CDR1 MGHRA, CDR2 YSYEKL. This CDR3 is 15 amino acids long. Trimming took 0 bases from V and 8 from J, leaving 16 bases between them.

The chain joins TRBV27 to TRBJ2-3, with TRBD1 identical over 10 bases. Germline V lookup: CDR1 MNHEY, CDR2 SMNVEV (reference sequence). Trimming removed 5 bases from V and 5 bases from J; junction bases left unmatched: 10. This CDR3 has 16 amino acids. In nucleotides, the CDR3 is TGTGCCAGCAGTGAATTAGGGACAGGGGTTTTAGATACGCAGTATTTT. Translation gives CASSELGTGVLDTQYF.

The gene calls are TRBV11-2 and TRBJ2-3; TRBD2 aligns across 11 bases. Trimming took 5 bases from V and 3 from J; bases not matched to a gene: 4. Germline assignment: CDR1 SGHAT and CDR2 FQNNGV. The CDR3 is made up of 15 amino acids. The CDR3 spells CASSVAGGSTDTQYF. CDR3 nucleotides: TGTGCCAGCAGCGTAGCGGGAGGGTCTACAGATACGCAGTATTTT.

This clone was seen many times. The chain uses TRBV28 and TRBJ2-7; 11 bases agree with TRBD1. CDR3 length: 14 amino acids. The V and J ends lost 5 bases and 6 bases, in that order; junction bases with no gene match: 6. In germline, CDR1 is MDHEN, CDR2 SYDVKM. As DNA, the CDR3 is TGTGCCAGCAGTCTACCGGGACAGGGGGGCGAGCAGTACTTC. Translated, it gives CASSLPGQGGEQYF.

V usage is TRBV11-2 and J usage is TRBJ2-1; D assignment may be TRBD1 or TRBD2 (5 bases each). Trimming removed 5 bases from V and 1 base from J, with 24 bases in between. The CDR3 contains 19 residues. The germline CDR1 and CDR2 sequences are SGHAT and FQNNGV. CDR3 loop: CASSTGARLDLPSYNEQFF. Written as DNA, the CDR3 is TGTGCCAGCAGCACCGGGGCCCGTCTGGACCTTCCATCCTACAATGAGCAGTTCTTC.

This chain links TRBV19 with TRBJ2-3; TRBD2 agrees at 11 bases. The CDR3 is 14 residues long. Germline CDR1 reads LNHDA; CDR2 reads SQIVND (reference sequence). V lost 5 bases and J lost 4; bases outside the gene matches: 2. CDR3 sequence reads: CASSSSGRPDTQYF. CDR3 nucleotide sequence: TGTGCCAGTAGTTCTAGCGGGAGGCCAGATACGCAGTATTTT.

The chain employs TRBV11-1 and TRBJ2-7; a weak D match, TRBD1 (6 bases). Germline V gene lookup returns CDR1 SGHAT and CDR2 FQDESV (reference sequence). This CDR3 has 13 amino acids. The V end was cut by 4 bases, the J end by 7 bases, with 14 bases between. CDR3 DNA sequence: TGTGCCAGCAGCTCGACAGGCTGGCGGGAGCAGTACTTC. It encodes CASSSTGWREQYF.

This chain joins TRBV5-1 and TRBJ2-7; 7 nucleotides line up with TRBD1. Germline CDR1 is SGHRS and CDR2 is YFSETQ. The CDR3 has 15 amino acids. J lost 3 bases, V lost 0 bases, and 6 bases had no gene match. Here the CDR3 reads CASSLGGTAVYEQYF. DNA for the CDR3: TGCGCCAGCAGCTTGGGAGGGACAGCCGTCTACGAGCAGTACTTC.

The gene calls are TRBV13 and TRBJ1-1, with TRBD1 matching 8 bases. The CDR3 runs 13 residues. J lost 8 bases, V lost 3 bases, and 5 bases had no gene match. The germline gives CDR1 PRHDT, CDR2 FYEKMQ (reference sequence). The CDR3 nucleotides are TGTGCCAGCAGCTTCGGACAGGGTGGCGAAGCTTTCTTT. This gives the protein CASSFGQGGEAFF.

The chain has TRBV7-9 and TRBJ2-7, with D possibly matching TRBD2 (5 bases). V lost 0 bases and J 6 bases, leaving 9 bases between the germline ends. Germline V gene sequence: CDR1 SEHNR, CDR2 FQNEAQ (reference sequence). The CDR3 runs to 13 residues. CDR3: CASSLAGEGEQYF. CDR3 nucleotide sequence: TGTGCCAGCAGCTTAGCCGGAGAGGGCGAGCAGTACTTC.

The CDR3 here is CASSYPGLADTYEQYF. The DNA of the CDR3 is TGTGCCAGCAGTTACCCGGGACTAGCGGACACCTACGAGCAGTACTTC. V usage is TRBV5-5 and J usage is TRBJ2-7, with 11 bases that match TRBD2. V was clipped by 5 bases and J by 2 bases; unmatched bases: 9. There are 16 residues in the CDR3. Germline loops: CDR1 SGHKS, CDR2 YYEKEE (reference sequence). The variable domain in full, with the rest retrieved from reference TRBV5-5 and TRBJ2-7, is DAGVTQSPTHLIKTRGQQVTLRCSPISGHKSVSWYQQVLGQGPQFIFQYYEKEERGRGNFPDRFSARQFPNYSSELNVNALLLGDSALYLCASSYPGLADTYEQYFGPGTRLTVT.

The chain recombines TRBV28 with TRBJ2-6, with D possibly matching TRBD1 (6 bases). Germline V gives CDR1 MDHEN, CDR2 SYDVKM. This CDR3 spans 15 amino acids. The V and J ends lost 5 bases and 1 base respectively, with 9 bases between them. CDR3 nucleotide sequence: TGTGCCAGCAGTACACAGGGATCTGGGGCCAACGTCCTGACTTTC. Translation gives CASSTQGSGANVLTF.

J is TRBJ2-1 and V is TRBV5-4; D might be TRBD1 (5 bases). The CDR3 length is 15 residues. V was shortened by 0 bases and J by 6 bases, with 13 bases between the two germline ends. Germline CDR1 SGHNT, CDR2 YYREEE (reference sequence). CDR3 sequence reads: CASSLVAGPPNEQFF. The DNA of the CDR3 is TGTGCCAGCAGCTTGGTGGCAGGGCCACCCAATGAGCAGTTCTTC.

V usage is TRBV21-1 and J usage is TRBJ2-7; the tabulated D call, TRBD2, remains unverified against the DNA. TRBV21-1 is a pseudogene segment. The CDR3 is 14 residues long. The chain's CDR3 is CASSKDPGKFEQYF. The CDR3 bases are TGTGCCAGCAGCAAAGACCCGGGGAAGTTTGAGCAGTACTTC.

The chain recombines TRBV7-7 with TRBJ2-7; D call uncertain. Trimming pared 1 base from V and 0 bases from J, leaving 7 bases between. Germline assignment: CDR1 SSHAT and CDR2 FNYEAQ (reference sequence). This CDR3 spans 14 amino acids. CDR3: CASSLDSSSYEQYF. In DNA, the CDR3 is TGTGCCAGCAGCTTAGACAGTTCCTCCTACGAGCAGTACTTC.

The CDR3 protein is CASSSRQVPYEQYF. Written as DNA, the CDR3 is TGTGCCAGCAGTTCCCGGCAGGTCCCCTACGAGCAGTACTTC. The chain joins TRBV27 to TRBJ2-7; D uncertain. CDR3 length: 14 amino acids. The V and J ends lost 4 bases and 2 bases respectively, with 12 bases between them. Germline loops: CDR1 MNHEY, CDR2 SMNVEV (reference sequence).

The table lists this clone with many counts. This chain connects TRBV16 to TRBJ2-1; 9 positions agree with TRBD2. Germline CDR1 and CDR2: KGHSY and FQNENV. J lost 5 bases, V lost 0 bases, and 8 bases had no gene match. The CDR3 is made up of 17 amino acids. DNA of the CDR3: TGTGCCAGCAGCCAATCGCGGGCTAGCGGGGACCACAATGAGCAGTTCTTC. It translates to CASSQSRASGDHNEQFF.

This clone was observed a few times. The chain is built from TRBV28 and TRBJ1-5; D is undetermined. The V end lost 3 bases, the J end lost 6 bases, and 15 bases lay between the germline ends. The CDR3 is 15 amino acids. Germline CDR1 MDHEN, CDR2 SYDVKM. CDR3 nucleotides: TGTGCCAGCAGTTTGAACCCGGATTCCCCTCAGCCCCAGCATTTT. It translates to CASSLNPDSPQPQHF.